Sequencing of this T cell receptor (beta chain) was carried out in a study of cytomegalovirus exposure and HLA in healthy donors. Background on the study: Early released data had 65 million to 100 million unique TCRs, all coming from HLA-typed donors.

In the PCR, 60 Vbeta and 13 Jbeta primers were used. The protocol was immunoSEQ multiplex PCR, while the TCRdb copy is restricted to in-frame clones and leaves out a portion. The table lists roughly 180,000 clones, less than 80% of them singletons. There are a few counts of this clone. CDR1 GTSNPN and CDR2 SVGIG come from the germline V gene (reference sequence). The CDR3 contains 13 residues. The V end was cut by 2 bases, the J end by 0 bases, with 5 bases between. The genes are TRBV30 and TRBJ1-3; D remains unclear. The sample was PBMCs. The clonotype originates from a man younger than 35 in good health and CMV-seronegative. As DNA, the CDR3 is TGTGCCTGGAGTATCAGCTCTGGAAACACCATATATTTT. It is translated as CAWSISSGNTIYF.